The 21 T cell receptor beta chains given below trace back to one sample, sequenced in a study of shared clonotypes between healthy human individuals. This table comes from immunoSEQ multiplex PCR, and its TCRdb copy is limited to in-frame clones, with some not included. Of about 2.4 million clones listed, over 85% were seen once; the top ten hold around 0.15%. Sequenced: naive CD4+ T cells sorted from blood. Subset specified: CD45RA+ positively selected. The source is a man aged 18-30 years in good health.

The rearrangement links TRBV4-1 to TRBJ2-5; D not resolved. CDR1 MGHRA and CDR2 YSYEKL come from the germline V gene. The CDR3 extends over 13 amino acids. With 4 bases removed from V and 2 bases from J, the gap between germline ends came to 8 bases. The chain's CDR3 is CASSLLRQETQYF. Here the CDR3 DNA reads TGCGCCAGCAGCCTTCTGCGGCAAGAGACCCAGTACTTC.

This chain joins TRBV2 and TRBJ1-1; D gene ambiguous. The CDR3 has 14 residues. Deletions cut 4 bases from V and 1 base from J, with 10 bases between. Germline V gene lookup returns CDR1 SNHLY and CDR2 FYNNEI. The CDR3 nucleotides are TGTGCCAGCAGTGTTCTACGGCAGAACACTGAAGCTTTCTTT. This gives the protein CASSVLRQNTEAFF.

This clone was seen only a few times. The chain employs TRBV4-3 and TRBJ2-2; D unresolved. V gave up 0 bases and J gave up 3 bases, with 5 bases separating them. CDR3 size: 14 residues. Germline V gene lookup returns CDR1 LGHNA and CDR2 YSLEER. CDR3 DNA: TGCGCCAGCAGCCAAGAACCATACACCGGGGAGCTGTTTTTT. Amino acid sequence: CASSQEPYTGELFF.

This sequence joins TRBV19 and TRBJ1-1; the D is unclear. The germline gives CDR1 LNHDA, CDR2 SQIVND (reference sequence). There are 13 residues in the CDR3. The V gene lost 0 bases and the J gene lost 2 bases, with 4 bases spanning the gap. The CDR3 spells CASSIDQNTEAFF. The CDR3 region has the DNA TGTGCCAGTAGTATAGACCAAAACACTGAAGCTTTCTTT.

The chain employs TRBV19 and TRBJ2-2; D might be TRBD1 (6 bases). V lost 6 bases and J 5 bases, leaving 19 bases between the germline ends. The CDR3 is 16 residues long. Germline V gives CDR1 LNHDA, CDR2 SQIVND (reference sequence). The CDR3, as DNA: TGTGCCAGTAGCATACAGGGCCGCAAGGAGACCGGGGAGCTGTTTTTT. Amino acid sequence: CASSIQGRKETGELFF.

With respect to this clone: Other nucleotide sequences in the sample specify the same CDR3. The chain recombines TRBV7-2 with TRBJ2-7; D may match TRBD1 or TRBD2 (5 bases each). Trimming cost V 1 base and J 2 bases, with 9 bases left between them. This CDR3 comprises 14 residues. CDR1 and CDR2 (germline): SGHTA, FQGNSA. CDR3 sequence (DNA): TGTGCCAGCAGCTTAGGGGGGAGTCCCTACGAGCAGTACTTC. Translating it yields CASSLGGSPYEQYF.

The rearrangement joins TRBV7-2 to TRBJ1-1, with D tentatively TRBD1 (6 bases). V lost 1 base and J lost 14, with 17 bases in between. In germline, CDR1 is SGHTA, CDR2 FQGNSA. The CDR3 loop spans 13 amino acids. The CDR3 spells CASSLGPGGKQFF. The CDR3 DNA follows: TGTGCCAGCAGCTTAGGCCCCGGGGGCAAGCAATTCTTT.

The chain employs TRBV6-5 and TRBJ2-2; 9 bases are shared with TRBD2. Germline V gene data show CDR1 as MNHEY and CDR2 as SVGAGI. The CDR3 contains 15 residues. After removal of 6 bases from V and 2 bases from J, the junction contained 4 bases not matched to a gene. Here the CDR3 reads CASRETSGNTGELFF. The CDR3 bases are TGTGCCAGCAGGGAGACTAGCGGTAACACCGGGGAGCTGTTTTTT.

About this clone itself: Other DNA sequences in this sample translate to the same CDR3. The chain is built from TRBV6-5 and TRBJ2-7; D gene unclear. V was shortened by 0 bases and J by 6 bases, with 6 bases between the two germline ends. The length of the CDR3 is 12 residues. Germline CDR1 and CDR2: MNHEY and SVGAGI. DNA of the CDR3: TGTGCCAGCAGTTACTCGAATGGCGAGCAGTACTTC. It yields the protein CASSYSNGEQYF.

The chain links TRBV5-1 to TRBJ2-1, with 7 nucleotides matching TRBD1. Germline V gene sequence: CDR1 SGHRS, CDR2 YFSETQ. The V gene end was trimmed by 3 bases and the J gene end by 2 bases; junction bases not matched to a gene: 2. This CDR3 region has 14 residues. The CDR3 loop reads CASSSQGAYNEQFF. The CDR3 bases are TGCGCCAGCAGCTCCCAGGGGGCCTACAATGAGCAGTTCTTC.

As for this clone: Different DNA sequences within this sample yield the same CDR3. The chain is built from TRBV10-3 and TRBJ1-1; D not resolved. V was trimmed by 1 base and J by 1 base, leaving 4 bases between them. Germline V gene lookup returns CDR1 ENHRY and CDR2 SYGVKD. The CDR3 is 13 residues long. The CDR3 nucleotides read TGTGCCATCAGTGAGTGGGGGAACACTGAAGCTTTCTTT. It yields the protein CAISEWGNTEAFF.

The V and J genes are TRBV7-9 and TRBJ1-4, with unresolved D. This CDR3 contains 14 residues. With 2 bases removed from V and 5 bases from J, the gap between germline ends came to 9 bases. Germline-derived CDR1 and CDR2 are SEHNR and FQNEAQ (reference sequence). Here the CDR3 reads CASSLLSQNEKLFF. Written as DNA, the CDR3 is TGTGCCAGCAGCTTACTCAGCCAGAATGAAAAACTGTTTTTT.

The chain has TRBV19 and TRBJ2-7, with 7 positions matching TRBD1. V gave up 7 bases and J gave up 0 bases; unmatched junction bases: 3. Germline V gene data show CDR1 as LNHDA and CDR2 as SQIVND (reference sequence). The CDR3 extends over 13 amino acids. Here the CDR3 DNA reads TGTGCCAGTAAACCAGGGGGCTCCTACGAGCAGTACTTC. Its protein product is CASKPGGSYEQYF.

Of note for this clone: This specimen includes other DNA sequences encoding the same CDR3. J is TRBJ1-2 and V is TRBV6-1; D uncertain. This CDR3 has 13 amino acids. With 1 base removed from V and 4 bases from J, the gap between germline ends came to 7 bases. CDR1 MNHNS and CDR2 SASEGT come from the germline V gene. The CDR3 reads CASSEGSFYGYTF. The CDR3, as DNA: TGTGCCAGCAGTGAAGGCAGCTTCTATGGCTACACCTTC.

The genes are TRBV10-3 and TRBJ2-5, with 9 bases lining up with TRBD1. The J call is uncertain, as TRBJ2-7 better fits the DNA end. The CDR3 has 13 residues. Germline CDR1 and CDR2: ENHRY and SYGVKD. The CDR3: CATQGTGTDEQYF. The DNA of the CDR3 is TGTGCCACCCAGGGGACAGGGACCGACGAGCAGTACTTC.

Written as DNA, the CDR3 is TGTGCCAGCAGCTTAGCGGGACAGTCCTACAATGAGCAGTTCTTC. It is translated as CASSLAGQSYNEQFF. The V call is TRBV11-3, the J call TRBJ2-1; 7 nucleotides line up with TRBD1. The germline CDR1 and CDR2 sequences are SGHNT and YENEEA. CDR3 size: 15 residues. The V segment lost 1 base and the J segment 1 base; nucleotides outside the gene matches: 1.

The chain carries TRBV5-6 and TRBJ2-5, with D hard to call. The CDR3 is 13 residues long. The germline gives CDR1 SGHDT, CDR2 YYEEEE. The V gene lost 6 bases and the J gene lost 1 base, with 10 bases spanning the gap. The CDR3 loop reads CASIRAGQETQYF. As DNA, the CDR3 is TGTGCCAGCATCCGGGCCGGCCAAGAGACCCAGTACTTC.

This clone was picked up one time. The chain links TRBV5-1 to TRBJ2-7; weak D call: TRBD1 (6 bases). CDR1 SGHRS and CDR2 YFSETQ come from the germline V gene. The length of the CDR3 is 15 residues. The ends were cut back, 4 bases at V and 4 bases at J, with 18 bases in the middle. DNA for the CDR3: TGCGCCAGCAGCACAAAACCGCTAGGGACATACGAGCAGTACTTC. This gives the protein CASSTKPLGTYEQYF.

This clone was picked up a small number of times. This CDR3 is also generated by other DNA sequences in the sample. V and J are TRBV11-2 and TRBJ1-5; D remains ambiguous. Trimming took off 2 bases at V and 0 bases at J, with 2 bases between the two ends. Germline CDR1 and CDR2: SGHAT and FQNNGV. The CDR3 covers 13 residues. The CDR3 sequence is CASSLNSNQPQHF. The CDR3 DNA follows: TGTGCCAGCAGCTTAAATAGCAATCAGCCCCAGCATTTT.

V and J are TRBV18 and TRBJ1-4, with 11 bases matching TRBD1. The trim removed 3 bases at V and 10 bases at J, leaving 10 bases unmatched. The CDR3 is 16 amino acids. Germline-derived CDR1 and CDR2 are KGHSH and LQKENI. The CDR3 reads CASSPNPAGTGGKLFF. For the CDR3, the DNA is TGTGCCAGCTCACCGAACCCCGCCGGGACAGGGGGAAAACTGTTTTTT.

The chain recombines TRBV29-1 with TRBJ1-4, with D tentatively TRBD1 (5 bases). The CDR3 runs to 14 residues. The germline V gene has CDR1 SQVTM and CDR2 ANQGSEA. Trimming took 4 bases from V and 2 from J, leaving 11 bases between them. Here the CDR3 DNA reads TGCAGCGTTGTAGACAGTCGGACTAATGAAAAACTGTTTTTT. It codes for CSVVDSRTNEKLFF. Drawing the rest from reference TRBV29-1 and TRBJ1-4, the complete variable domain is SAVISQKPSRDICQRGTSLTIQCQVDSQVTMMFWYRQQPGQSLTLIATANQGSEATYESGFVIDKFPISRPNLTFSTLTVSNMSPEDSSIYLCSVVDSRTNEKLFFGSGTQLSVL.